This TCR beta chain came from a study of blood T cell repertoires in COVID-19. Study summary: COVID-19 samples, acute and convalescent, were from the United States, Italy and Spain. In each case, the material was cDNA or gDNA derived from T cells, B-cell-depleted T cells, or PBMCs.

Per the original methods: Quantification of nucleated cells was approximated via reference gene primer amplification. Assay used: immunoSEQ multiplex PCR; TCRdb lists only in-frame clones, some missing. V and J calls and clone size are those listed in that table; D and trimming were worked out from the DNA. The data contain around 180,000 clones, roughly nine tenths of them singletons. Per the germline V gene, CDR1 is SQVTM and CDR2 is ANQGSEA. CDR3 length: 13 amino acids. The trim removed 6 bases at V and 5 bases at J, leaving 7 bases unmatched. The gene calls are TRBV29-1 and TRBJ2-5, with TRBD2 matching over 9 bases. This receptor was taken from a man in his 60s with acute or convalescent COVID-19. The sample consisted of peripheral blood. The CDR3 is CSVLAGDGETQYF. The CDR3, as DNA: TGCAGCGTATTAGCGGGAGACGGGGAGACCCAGTACTTC.